The clone carrying this T cell receptor (beta chain) was counted many times. TCRdb independently ran MiXCR on the RACE reads; one entry per CDR3 protein. The sample contains fewer than 140,000 distinct CDR3 sequences, 9% to 15% of which appear only once. Germline V gives CDR1 MNHNS, CDR2 SASEGT. The V end lost 7 bases, the J end lost 8 bases, and 17 bases lay between the germline ends. The CDR3 consists of 13 residues. Documented time point: pre-sensitization, week 0. Noted treatment: therapeutic diphenylcyclopropenone sensitization with weekly scalp DPC. These data belong to a study of human T cells and chemical hapten exposure.

This sequence joins TRBV6-1 and TRBJ1-2, with unresolved D. This clonotype was obtained from a woman between 45 and 65 years old with alopecia areata. Some clones in this sample may be carry-over from other donors' samples. Specimen: whole blood, collected in connection with sensitization to the hapten diphenylcyclopropenone (DPC). The CDR3 is CASNPPGWAGYTF. CDR3 sequence (DNA): TGTGCCAGCAATCCACCCGGGTGGGCCGGCTACACCTTC.